Reported below is one T cell receptor (beta chain). Its antigen is undetermined. The authors reverse transcribed all of the isolated RNA, so sequencing captured expressed TCRB transcripts. There were 3.5 million or so reads on average in the naive, central memory and regulatory T cell samples. Here immunoSEQ multiplex PCR was the method, and the copy in TCRdb shows in-frame clones only, minus some. The sample shows 900,000 or so clones, under 20% of them seen only once. This record comes from a study of beta chain features in type 1 diabetes. Study-level results: Cells with high TCR expression could be over-represented by cDNA sequencing. For type 1 diabetes patients, VDJ junctions showed fewer insertions and more deletions. Within patients, naive, central memory and Treg TCRB repertoires seemed more similar than within healthy donors.

Germline loops: CDR1 SGHAT, CDR2 FQNNGV. V was cut by 6 bases and J by 4 bases, with 9 bases left in between. The CDR3 runs to 12 residues. Sequenced: naive CD4+ T cells from blood. The receptor was derived from a woman under 30 in good health. The rearrangement joins TRBV11-2 to TRBJ2-5; D possibly corresponds to TRBD2 (5 bases). The CDR3 DNA reads TGTGCCAGCAGTCGGGATAGAGAGACCCAGTACTTC. The encoded protein is CASSRDRETQYF.